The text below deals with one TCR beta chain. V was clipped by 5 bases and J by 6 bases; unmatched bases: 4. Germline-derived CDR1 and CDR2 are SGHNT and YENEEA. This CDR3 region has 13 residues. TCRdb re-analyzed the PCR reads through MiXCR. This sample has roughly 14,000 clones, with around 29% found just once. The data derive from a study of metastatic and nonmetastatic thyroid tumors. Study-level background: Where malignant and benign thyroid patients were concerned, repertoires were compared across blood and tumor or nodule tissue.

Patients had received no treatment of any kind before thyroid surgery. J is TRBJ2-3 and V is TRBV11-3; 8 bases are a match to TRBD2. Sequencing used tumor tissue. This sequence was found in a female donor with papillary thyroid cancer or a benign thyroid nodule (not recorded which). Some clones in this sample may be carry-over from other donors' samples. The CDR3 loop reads CASSRSGEDTQYF. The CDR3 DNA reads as TGTGCCAGCAGCCGTAGCGGGGAGGATACGCAGTATTTT.